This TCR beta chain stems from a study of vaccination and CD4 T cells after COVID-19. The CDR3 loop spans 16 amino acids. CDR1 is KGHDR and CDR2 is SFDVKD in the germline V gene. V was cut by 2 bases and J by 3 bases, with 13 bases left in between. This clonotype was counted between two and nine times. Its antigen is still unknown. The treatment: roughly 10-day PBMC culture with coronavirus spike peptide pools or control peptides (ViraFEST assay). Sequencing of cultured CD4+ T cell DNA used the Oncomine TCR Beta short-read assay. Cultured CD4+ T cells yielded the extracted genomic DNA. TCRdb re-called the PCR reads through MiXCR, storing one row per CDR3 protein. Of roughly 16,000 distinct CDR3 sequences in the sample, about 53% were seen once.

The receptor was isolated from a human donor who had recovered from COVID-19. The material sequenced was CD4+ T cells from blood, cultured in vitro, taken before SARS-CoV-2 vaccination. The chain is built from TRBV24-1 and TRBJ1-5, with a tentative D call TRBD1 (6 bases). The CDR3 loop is CATSDSLDSFNQPQHF. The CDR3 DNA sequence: TGTGCCACCAGTGATTCCCTGGACAGTTTCAATCAGCCCCAGCATTTT.